The subject of this entry is one T cell receptor (beta chain). Only one count was recorded for this clone. Its antigen target is currently unknown. Base quality data are lacking; no much larger clone is found one base away. The collaborating institutions used their own protocols to collect whole blood in K2EDTA tubes. For TCRbeta analysis, collaborators shipped samples as frozen whole blood, isolated PBMCs, or DNA extracted from either of those sample types. The immunoSEQ Assay, a bias-controlled multiplex PCR, was used to amplify TCRbeta CDR3 regions from genomic DNA. In the original analysis: Nucleated cell counts per sample were estimated from amplification of reference gene primers within the assay. To quantify the absolute abundance of each unique TCRbeta CDR3 rearrangement, sequence reads were collapsed and filtered. For each sample, productive Simpson clonality was calculated by taking the square root of Simpson's diversity index across productive rearrangements. TCRdb carries this immuneACCESS record with in-frame sequences only. Its versions omit some clonotypes, under half of them owing to an unresolved V gene in the studies checked, with the rest unexplained. Clone size and V and J calls were adopted from that table, with D and trimming inferred from the DNA. The sample has 200,000 to 300,000 clones on record, roughly 90% of them singletons. In total, the top ten clones hold about 0.64% of the sample.

The junction carries 18 bases between V and J, which are trimmed by 5 bases and 4 bases respectively. From the cysteine up to the phenylalanine, the CDR3 has a length of 16 residues. The DNA shown is the 48-base CDR3, in frame from base 1. CDR1 SGHTA and CDR2 FQGNSA are derived from the germline V gene. These data are taken from a study of blood T cell repertoires in COVID-19 (dated by TCRdb to the early 2020s). About the investigation overall: Collaborator samples came from the United States, Italy and Spain and covered acute and convalescent phases of COVID-19. The material from the prospective study consisted of cDNA or gDNA derived from T cells, B-cell-depleted T cells, or PBMCs. Deeply sampled blood TCRbeta repertoires from subjects exposed to, actively infected with, or recovered from COVID-19 were included in the dataset. Samples were obtained from the ongoing ImmuneRACE study (first 160 participants) and from 1,254 subjects provided by 6 global collaborators. Nearly every sample came with metadata listing a de-identified subject ID, COVID-19 status, age in years and sex. HLA class I and class II types, where available, came from metadata supplied by the sample provider rather than from assay-based typing. The repertoires were released in a freely available public database meant as a resource for research on the immune response to SARS-CoV-2. Study-level results and caveats: How much clinical and demographic metadata was included differed by source and by participant, and the metadata was provided uncurated.

Here the chain combines TRBV7-2 and TRBJ2-1; the D segment could be TRBD2, given 6 matching bases. The receptor's source is a human donor in a cohort sampled during active COVID-19. The sequencing sample was made of peripheral blood. The DNA sequence follows: TGTGCCAGCAGCCCCCGGGGGTCGAACTATTACAATGAGCAGTTCTTC. It specifies CASSPRGSNYYNEQFF.